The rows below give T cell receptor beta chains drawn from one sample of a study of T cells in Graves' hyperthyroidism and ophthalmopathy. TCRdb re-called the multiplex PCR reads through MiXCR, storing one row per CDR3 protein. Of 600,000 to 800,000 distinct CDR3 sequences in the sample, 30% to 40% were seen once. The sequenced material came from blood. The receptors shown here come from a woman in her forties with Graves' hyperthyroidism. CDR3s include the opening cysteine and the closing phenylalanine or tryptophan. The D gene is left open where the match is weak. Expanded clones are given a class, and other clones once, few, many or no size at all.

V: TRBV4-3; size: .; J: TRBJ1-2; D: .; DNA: TGCGCCAGCAGCCCCTCCCGCTCCTACCCTAACTATGGCTACACTTTC; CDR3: CASSPSRSYPNYGYTF
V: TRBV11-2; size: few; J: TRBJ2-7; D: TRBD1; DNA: TGTGCCAGCAGCTTAGGAGGGACAGGTGTCGCCTACGAGCAGTACTTC; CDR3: CASSLGGTGVAYEQYF
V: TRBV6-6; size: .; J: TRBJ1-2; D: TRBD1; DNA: TGTGCCAGCAGTTACCCAAGGGACAGATCCCCCTTTGGTGACACCTTC; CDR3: CASSYPRDRSPFGDTF
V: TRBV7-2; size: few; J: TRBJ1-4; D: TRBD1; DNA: TGTGCCAGCAGCGCAAACAGGGGTCCTGAAAAACTGTTTTTT; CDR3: CASSANRGPEKLFF
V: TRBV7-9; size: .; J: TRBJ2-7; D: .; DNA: TGTGCCAGCAGCTTCGGGTTCGCCTACAATGAGCAGTACTTC; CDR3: CASSFGFAYNEQYF
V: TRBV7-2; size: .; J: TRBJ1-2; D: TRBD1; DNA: TGTGCCAGCAGCTCACCTATAGGGGGCCCATACTATGGCTACACCTTC; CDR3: CASSSPIGGPYYGYTF
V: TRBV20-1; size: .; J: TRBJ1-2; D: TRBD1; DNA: TGCAGTGCTAGCGACAGGGGGGAATTCTATGGCTACACCTTC; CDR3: CSASDRGEFYGYTF
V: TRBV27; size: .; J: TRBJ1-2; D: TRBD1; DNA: TGTGCCAGCAGTCAGACAGGGGATTCGCGCGGCTACACCTTC; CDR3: CASSQTGDSRGYTF
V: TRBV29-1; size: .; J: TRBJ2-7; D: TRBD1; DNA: TGCAGCGTCTGGGACAGGAACTACGAGCAGTACTTC; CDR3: CSVWDRNYEQYF
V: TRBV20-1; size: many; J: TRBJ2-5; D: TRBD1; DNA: TGCAGTGTCCCTACCGGGACAGGGTGGAACGGAGAGACCCAGTACTTC; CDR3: CSVPTGTGWNGETQYF
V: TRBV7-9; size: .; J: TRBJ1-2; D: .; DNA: TGTGCCAGCAGCCCCCGACCGGGCTATGGCTACACCTTC; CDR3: CASSPRPGYGYTF
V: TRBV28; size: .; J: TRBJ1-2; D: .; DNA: TGTGCCAGCACCACCTTGGCCGACAGCATCTATGGCTACACCTTC; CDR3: CASTTLADSIYGYTF
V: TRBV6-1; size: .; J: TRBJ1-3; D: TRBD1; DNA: TGTGCCAGCAGTCTCAAACGGACAGGGACTGGAGACACCATATATTTT; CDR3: CASSLKRTGTGDTIYF
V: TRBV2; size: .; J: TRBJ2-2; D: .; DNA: TGTGCCAGCAGTGAAGGGGCGGAGGGGCCCTTGTTCGGGGAGCTGTTTTTT; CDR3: CASSEGAEGPLFGELFF
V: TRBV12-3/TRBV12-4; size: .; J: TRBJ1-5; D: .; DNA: TGTGCCAGCAGTCCACAGACCGGGGATGATCAGCCCCAGCATTTT; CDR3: CASSPQTGDDQPQHF
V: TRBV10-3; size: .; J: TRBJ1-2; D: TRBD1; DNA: TGTGCCATCACCCCTGCCGACAGGGTGTGGGGTGGCTACACCTTC; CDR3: CAITPADRVWGGYTF
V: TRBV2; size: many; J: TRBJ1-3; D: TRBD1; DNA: TGTGCCAGCAGTGAATTAACAGGGGAGGCTCTTGGAAACACCATATATTTT; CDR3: CASSELTGEALGNTIYF
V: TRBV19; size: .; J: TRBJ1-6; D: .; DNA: TGTGCCAGTAGTCCCAAGAAGAGCTCCTATAATTCACCCCTCCACTTT; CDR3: CASSPKKSSYNSPLHF
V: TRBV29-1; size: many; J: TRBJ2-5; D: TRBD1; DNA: TGCAGCGCTGACAGGGGTTTTGAGACCCAGTACTTC; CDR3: CSADRGFETQYF
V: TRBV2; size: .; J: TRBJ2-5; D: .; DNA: TGTGCCAGCAGTTACGGGACTCGTAGCGGAAAAGAGACCCAGTACTTC; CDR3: CASSYGTRSGKETQYF
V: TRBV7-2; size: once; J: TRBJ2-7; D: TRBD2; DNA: TGTGCCAGCAGCAGCGGGACTAGCGGAAAGTCCTACGGGCAGTACTTC; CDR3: CASSSGTSGKSYGQYF
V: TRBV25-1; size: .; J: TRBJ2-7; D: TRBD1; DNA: TGTGCCAGCAGTAGGGGTACCGGGACAGGGCTCTACGAGCAGTACTTC; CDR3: CASSRGTGTGLYEQYF
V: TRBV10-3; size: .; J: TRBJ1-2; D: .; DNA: TGTGCCACCCAATCGGGCGATGGCTACACCTTC; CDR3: CATQSGDGYTF
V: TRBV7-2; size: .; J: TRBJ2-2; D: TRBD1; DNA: TGTGCCAGCAGCTTCTACCGGGACAGGGGGCTTGCCGGGGAGCTGTTTTTT; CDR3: CASSFYRDRGLAGELFF
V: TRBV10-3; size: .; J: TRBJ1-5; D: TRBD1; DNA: TGTGCCATCAGTGAGGCCGGGACAGATTATCAGCCCCAGCATTTT; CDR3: CAISEAGTDYQPQHF
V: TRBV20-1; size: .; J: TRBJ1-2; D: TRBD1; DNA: TGCAGTGCTAGAAGAGCGGGGACAGGCGTTGTTGGCTACACCTTC; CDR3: CSARRAGTGVVGYTF
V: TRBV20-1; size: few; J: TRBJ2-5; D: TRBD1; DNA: TGCAGTGCTAGGGGACAGGGGAAAGAGACCCAGTACTTC; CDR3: CSARGQGKETQYF
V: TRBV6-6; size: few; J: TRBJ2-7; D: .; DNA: TGTGCCAGCAGACAGCCGGGCCCTTCCTACGAGCAGTACTTC; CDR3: CASRQPGPSYEQYF
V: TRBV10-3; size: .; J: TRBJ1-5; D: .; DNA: TGTGCCATCAGTGAGTCCCCCGGGTATAGCAATCAGCCCCAGCATTTT; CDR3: CAISESPGYSNQPQHF
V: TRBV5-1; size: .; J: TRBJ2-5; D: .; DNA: TGTGCCAGCAGCTATCCGGGCCGCCAAGAGACCCAGTACTTC; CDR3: CASSYPGRQETQYF
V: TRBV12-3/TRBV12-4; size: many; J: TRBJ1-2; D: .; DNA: TGTGCCAGCAGTTTAGTAGACCGGAGCTATGGCTACACCTTC; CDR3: CASSLVDRSYGYTF
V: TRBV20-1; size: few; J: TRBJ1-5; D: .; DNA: TGCAGTGCTAGAGTTCCGGACTCTAGTCAGCCCCAGCATTTT; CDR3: CSARVPDSSQPQHF
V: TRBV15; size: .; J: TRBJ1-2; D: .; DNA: TGTGCCACCAGCTCACCGACAAGGGGGAACTATGGCTACACCTTC; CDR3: CATSSPTRGNYGYTF
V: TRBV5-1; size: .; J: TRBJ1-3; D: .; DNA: TGTGCCAGCAGCTTGGCGGCGGGGATTGCCGGAAACACCATATATTTT; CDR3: CASSLAAGIAGNTIYF
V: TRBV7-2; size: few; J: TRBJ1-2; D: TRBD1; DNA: TGTGCCAGCAGCTTACTGGTCGGACAGGGGGTTTTTGATGGCTACACCTTC; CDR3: CASSLLVGQGVFDGYTF
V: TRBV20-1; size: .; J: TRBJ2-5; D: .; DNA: TGCAGTGCTAGGGGGTCTCACGGTGAGACCCAGTACTTC; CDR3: CSARGSHGETQYF
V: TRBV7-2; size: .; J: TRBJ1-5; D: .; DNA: TGCGCCAGCAGCTTGGATGCCGCTAACACCGGGGTTCTTCAGCCCCAGCATTTT; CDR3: CASSLDAANTGVLQPQHF
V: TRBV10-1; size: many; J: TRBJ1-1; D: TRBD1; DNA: TGCGCCAGCAGGCCAACGGGACAGGGATCCACTGAAGCTTTCTTT; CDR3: CASRPTGQGSTEAFF
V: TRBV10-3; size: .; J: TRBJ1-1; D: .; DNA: TGTGCCATCAGTGCCTTAGACTTAGGAGCTTTCTTT; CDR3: CAISALDLGAFF
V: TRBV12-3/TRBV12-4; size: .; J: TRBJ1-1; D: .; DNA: TGTGCCAGCAGTTCTTGGGTACGGTTGGACACTGAAGCTTTCTTT; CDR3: CASSSWVRLDTEAFF
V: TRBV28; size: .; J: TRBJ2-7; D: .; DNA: TGTGCCACCCTCCGAGACAGCCCCTACGAGCAGTACTTC; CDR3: CATLRDSPYEQYF
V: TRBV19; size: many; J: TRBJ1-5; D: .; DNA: TGTGCCAGTACCGCCTTGGAGTGGTATCAGCCCCAGCATTTT; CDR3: CASTALEWYQPQHF
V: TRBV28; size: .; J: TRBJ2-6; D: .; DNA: TGTGCCAGCAGGACAGGGAGGGACCTTCCTGGGGCCAACGTCCTGACTTTC; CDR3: CASRTGRDLPGANVLTF
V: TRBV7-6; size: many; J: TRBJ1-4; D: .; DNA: TGTGCCAGCAGCTTAACGTCTGCAGGACTTAGGGAAAAACTGTTTTTT; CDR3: CASSLTSAGLREKLFF
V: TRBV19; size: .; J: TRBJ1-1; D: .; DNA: TGTGCCAGTAGTATTAGACGGGGCGACACTGAAGCTTTCTTT; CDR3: CASSIRRGDTEAFF
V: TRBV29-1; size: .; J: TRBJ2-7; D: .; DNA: TGCAGCGCCGGGGGATGGGACGAGCAGTACTTC; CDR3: CSAGGWDEQYF
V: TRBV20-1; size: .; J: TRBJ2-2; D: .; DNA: TGCAGTGCCCGTAACCCAAACACCGGGGAGCTGTTTTTT; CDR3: CSARNPNTGELFF
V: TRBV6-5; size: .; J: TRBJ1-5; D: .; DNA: TGTGCCAGCAGCCCCAGGGATGGCAATCAGCCCCAGCATTTT; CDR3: CASSPRDGNQPQHF
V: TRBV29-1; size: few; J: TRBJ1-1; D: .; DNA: TGCAGCGTGGCCAGGGCCACTGAAGCTTTCTTT; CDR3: CSVARATEAFF
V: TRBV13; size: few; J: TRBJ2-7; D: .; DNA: TGTGCCAGCAGTTTTAGTGGACAGAAGCAGTACTTC; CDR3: CASSFSGQKQYF
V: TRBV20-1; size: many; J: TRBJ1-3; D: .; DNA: TGCAGTGCTAGAGTACAGACCCCATCGGGAAACACCATATATTTT; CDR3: CSARVQTPSGNTIYF
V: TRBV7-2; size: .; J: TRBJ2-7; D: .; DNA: TGTGCCAGCAGCTATACAGGGAGTCGAAACTACGAGCAGTACTTC; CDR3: CASSYTGSRNYEQYF
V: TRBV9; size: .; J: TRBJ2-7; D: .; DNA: TGTGCCAGCAGCACCAGTGATAGCTCCTACGAGCAGTACTTC; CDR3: CASSTSDSSYEQYF
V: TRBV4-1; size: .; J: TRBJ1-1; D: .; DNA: TGCGCCAGCAGCCACCGATTGACAGTGAACACTGAAGCTTTCTTT; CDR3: CASSHRLTVNTEAFF
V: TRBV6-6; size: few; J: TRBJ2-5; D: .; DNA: TGTGCCAGCAGTTACTCGATTTCAGGGGGGGAGACCCAGTACTTC; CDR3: CASSYSISGGETQYF